This TCR beta chain was captured by sequencing in a study of T cell responses to AZD1222 COVID-19 vaccine. The assay was immunoSEQ multiplex PCR, and TCRdb's table has in-frame clones only and misses some. The sample includes roughly 70,000 clones, 70% to 80% seen only once; the top ten take 23%. Trimming took off 6 bases at V and 5 bases at J, with 13 bases between the two ends. CDR3 length: 13 residues. In germline, CDR1 is MNHEY, CDR2 SVGAGI. V gene TRBV6-5 combines with J gene TRBJ1-1; D gene uncertain. The sample was peripheral blood, taken on day 0 of MenACWY control vaccination. The origin of this receptor is an adult in good health. CDR3 DNA: TGTGCCAGCAGGTTGACGCTTACAACTGAAGCTTTCTTT. It encodes CASRLTLTTEAFF.